This T cell receptor (beta chain) was obtained from a study of blood T cell repertoires in COVID-19. Study in general: The United States, Italy and Spain supplied acute and convalescent COVID-19 samples. In each case, the material was cDNA or gDNA derived from T cells, B-cell-depleted T cells, or PBMCs.

In the study's own analysis: It was from reference gene primer amplification that nucleated cell counts were estimated. Data came from immunoSEQ multiplex PCR; TCRdb stores just in-frame clones and leaves some out. V and J calls plus clone size are reproduced from that table; the DNA served to infer D and trimming. This repertoire shows fewer than 200,000 clones, roughly 85% found once; its top ten account for approximately 3%. The clonotype originates from a human donor with acute or convalescent COVID-19. The donor label of this sample is uncertain. Sequencing was done on a sample of peripheral blood.

CDR3 sequence reads: CASSLARGPYNEQFF. The CDR3 region has the DNA TGCGCCAGCAGCTTGGCCAGGGGCCCCTACAATGAGCAGTTCTTC. The chain couples TRBV5-1 to TRBJ2-1; TRBD1 might be the D (6 bases). With 0 bases removed from V and 2 bases from J, the gap between germline ends came to 9 bases. The germline V gene encodes CDR1 SGHRS and CDR2 YFSETQ. CDR3 size: 15 residues.